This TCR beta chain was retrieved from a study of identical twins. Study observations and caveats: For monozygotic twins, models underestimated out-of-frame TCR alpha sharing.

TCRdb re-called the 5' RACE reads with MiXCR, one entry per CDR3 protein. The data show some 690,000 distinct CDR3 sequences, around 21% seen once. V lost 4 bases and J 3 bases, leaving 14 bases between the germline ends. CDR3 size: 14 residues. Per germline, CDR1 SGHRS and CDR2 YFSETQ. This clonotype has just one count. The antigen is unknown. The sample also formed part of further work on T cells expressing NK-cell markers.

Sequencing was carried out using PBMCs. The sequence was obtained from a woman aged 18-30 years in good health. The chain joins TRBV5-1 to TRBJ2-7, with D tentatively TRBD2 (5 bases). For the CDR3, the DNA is TGCGCCAGCAGCCAGGATGAGGGTAGCTACGAGCAGTACTTC. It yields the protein CASSQDEGSYEQYF.